This T cell receptor beta chain was sequenced in a study of tumor-infiltrating lymphocytes in glioblastoma multiforme. V was shortened by 5 bases and J by 2 bases, with 13 bases between the two germline ends. CDR3 length: 13 amino acids. Germline assignment: CDR1 DFQATT and CDR2 SNEGSKA (reference sequence). Multiple V-beta primers and a C-beta primer amplified TCRB from RNA. No unique molecular identifiers were described for these TCRB libraries. TCRdb redid the calling of the multiplex PCR reads with MiXCR, one entry per CDR3 protein. The data contain 8,500 to 9,500 distinct CDR3 sequences, about 79% of them singletons. A word on this clonotype: Antigen: not known.

Study conclusions and caveats: Just one glioblastoma patient contributed to the TCR-mutation comparison. The T cells in this sample were not sorted into functional subsets.

The chain recombines TRBV20-1 with TRBJ2-7; perhaps TRBD2 as D (7 bases). The source material was brain tumor tissue. This sequence was found in a male donor with glioblastoma. CDR3 region: CSAEGGGTYEQYF. CDR3 DNA sequence: TGCAGTGCTGAGGGGGGGGGGACCTACGAGCAGTACTTC.